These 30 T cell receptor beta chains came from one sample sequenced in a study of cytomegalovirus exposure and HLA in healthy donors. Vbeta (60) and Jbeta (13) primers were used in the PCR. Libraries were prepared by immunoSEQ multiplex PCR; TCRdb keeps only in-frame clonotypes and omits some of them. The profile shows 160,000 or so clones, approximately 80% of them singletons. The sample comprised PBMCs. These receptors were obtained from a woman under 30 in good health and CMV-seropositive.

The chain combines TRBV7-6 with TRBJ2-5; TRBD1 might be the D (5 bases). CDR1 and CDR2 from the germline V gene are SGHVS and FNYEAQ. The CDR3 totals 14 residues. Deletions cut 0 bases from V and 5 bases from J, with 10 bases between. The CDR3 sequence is CASSLAQGEETQYF. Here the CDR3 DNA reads TGTGCCAGCAGCTTAGCTCAGGGTGAGGAGACCCAGTACTTC.

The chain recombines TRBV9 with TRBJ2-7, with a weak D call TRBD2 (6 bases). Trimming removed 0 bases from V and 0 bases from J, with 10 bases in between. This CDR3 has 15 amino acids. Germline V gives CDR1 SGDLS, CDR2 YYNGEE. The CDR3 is CASSVDWGDSYEQYF. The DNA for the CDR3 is TGTGCCAGCAGCGTAGATTGGGGGGACTCCTACGAGCAGTACTTC.

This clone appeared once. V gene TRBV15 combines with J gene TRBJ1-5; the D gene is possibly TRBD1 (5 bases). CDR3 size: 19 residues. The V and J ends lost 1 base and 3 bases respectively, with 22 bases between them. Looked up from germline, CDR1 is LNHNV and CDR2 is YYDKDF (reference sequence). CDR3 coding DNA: TGTGCCACCAGCAGAGGTTTAGATGAGGTGGGGGGTCCCAATCAGCCCCAGCATTTT. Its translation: CATSRGLDEVGGPNQPQHF.

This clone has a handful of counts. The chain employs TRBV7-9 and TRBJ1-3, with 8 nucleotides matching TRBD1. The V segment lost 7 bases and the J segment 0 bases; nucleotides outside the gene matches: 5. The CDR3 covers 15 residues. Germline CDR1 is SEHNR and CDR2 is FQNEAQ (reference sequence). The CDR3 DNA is TGTGCCAGCACTAGAGGACAGGGCTCTGGAAACACCATATATTTT. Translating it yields CASTRGQGSGNTIYF.

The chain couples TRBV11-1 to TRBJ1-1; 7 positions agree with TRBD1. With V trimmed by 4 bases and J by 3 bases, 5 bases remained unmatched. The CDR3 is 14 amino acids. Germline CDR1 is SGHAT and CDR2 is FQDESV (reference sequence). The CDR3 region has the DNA TGTGCCAGCAGCTCGTGGACAGGAGACACTGAAGCTTTCTTT. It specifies CASSSWTGDTEAFF. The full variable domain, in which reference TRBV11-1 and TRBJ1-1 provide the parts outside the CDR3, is EAEVAQSPRYKITEKSQAVAFWCDPISGHATLYWYRQILGQGPELLVQFQDESVVDDSQLPKDRFSAERLKGVDSTLKIQPAELGDSAMYLCASSSWTGDTEAFFGQGTRLTVV.

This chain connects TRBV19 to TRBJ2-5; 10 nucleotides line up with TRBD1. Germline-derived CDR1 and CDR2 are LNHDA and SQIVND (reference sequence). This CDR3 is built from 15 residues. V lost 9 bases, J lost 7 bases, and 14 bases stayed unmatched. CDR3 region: CASRNFGQGEGTQYF. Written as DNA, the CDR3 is TGTGCCAGCCGGAATTTTGGACAGGGGGAAGGGACCCAGTACTTC.

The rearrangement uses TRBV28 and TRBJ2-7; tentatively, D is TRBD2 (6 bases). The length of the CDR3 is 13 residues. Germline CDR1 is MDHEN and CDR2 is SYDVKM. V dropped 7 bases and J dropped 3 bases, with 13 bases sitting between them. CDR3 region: CASIATGDYEQYF. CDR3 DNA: TGTGCCAGCATCGCTACGGGGGACTACGAGCAGTACTTC.

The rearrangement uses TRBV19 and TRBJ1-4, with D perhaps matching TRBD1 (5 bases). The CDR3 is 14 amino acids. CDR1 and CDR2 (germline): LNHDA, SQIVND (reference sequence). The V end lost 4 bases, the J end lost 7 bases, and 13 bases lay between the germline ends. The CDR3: CASSNQGASEKLFF. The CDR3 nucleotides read TGTGCCAGTAGTAATCAGGGCGCGAGTGAAAAACTGTTTTTT. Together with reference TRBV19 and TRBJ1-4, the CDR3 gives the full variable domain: DGGITQSPKYLFRKEGQNVTLSCEQNLNHDAMYWYRQDPGQGLRLIYYSQIVNDFQKGDIAEGYSVSREKKESFPLTVTSAQKNPTAFYLCASSNQGASEKLFFGSGTQLSVL.

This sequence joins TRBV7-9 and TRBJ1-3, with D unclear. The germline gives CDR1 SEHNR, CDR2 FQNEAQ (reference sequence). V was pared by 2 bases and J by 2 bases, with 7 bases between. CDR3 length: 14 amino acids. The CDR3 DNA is TGTGCCAGCAGCTTAATAGGAGCTGGAAACACCATATATTTT. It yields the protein CASSLIGAGNTIYF. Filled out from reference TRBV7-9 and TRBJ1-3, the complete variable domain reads DTGVSQNPRHKITKRGQNVTFRCDPISEHNRLYWYRQTLGQGPEFLTYFQNEAQLEKSRLLSDRFSAERPKGSFSTLEIQRTEQGDSAMYLCASSLIGAGNTIYFGEGSWLTVV.

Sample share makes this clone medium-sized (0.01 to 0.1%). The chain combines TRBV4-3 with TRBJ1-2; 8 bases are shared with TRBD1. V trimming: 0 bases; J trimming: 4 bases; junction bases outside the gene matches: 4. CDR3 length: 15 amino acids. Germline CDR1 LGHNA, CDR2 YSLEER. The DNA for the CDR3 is TGCGCCAGCAGCCAAGAGTGGGGGACAGGCTATGGCTACACCTTC. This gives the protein CASSQEWGTGYGYTF.

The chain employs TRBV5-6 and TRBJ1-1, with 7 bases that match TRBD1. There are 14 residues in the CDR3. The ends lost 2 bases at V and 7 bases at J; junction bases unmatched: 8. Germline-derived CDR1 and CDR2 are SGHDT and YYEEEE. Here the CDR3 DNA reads TGTGCCAGCAGCTTTGAGAGGGGGCTAGTTGAAGCTTTCTTT. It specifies CASSFERGLVEAFF.

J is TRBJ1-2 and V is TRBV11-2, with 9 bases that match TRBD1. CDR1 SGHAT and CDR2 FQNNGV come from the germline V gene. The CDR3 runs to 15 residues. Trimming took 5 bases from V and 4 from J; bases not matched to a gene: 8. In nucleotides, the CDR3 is TGTGCCAGCAGCATCTACAGGGGGCGAAGCTATGGCTACACCTTC. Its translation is CASSIYRGRSYGYTF.

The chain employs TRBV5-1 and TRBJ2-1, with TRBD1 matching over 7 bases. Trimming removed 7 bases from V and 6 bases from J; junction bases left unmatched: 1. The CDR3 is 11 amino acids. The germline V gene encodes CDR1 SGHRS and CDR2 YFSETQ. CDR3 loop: CASWTGNEQFF. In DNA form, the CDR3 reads TGCGCCAGCTGGACAGGCAATGAGCAGTTCTTC.

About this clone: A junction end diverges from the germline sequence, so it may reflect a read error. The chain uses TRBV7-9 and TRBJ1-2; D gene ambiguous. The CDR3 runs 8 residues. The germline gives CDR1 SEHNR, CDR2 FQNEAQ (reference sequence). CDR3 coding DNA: TGTTCCAGCGGAGGGAACACCTTC. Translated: CSSGGNTF. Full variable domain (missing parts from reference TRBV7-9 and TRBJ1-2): DTGVSQNPRHKITKRGQNVTFRCDPISEHNRLYWYRQTLGQGPEFLTYFQNEAQLEKSRLLSDRFSAERPKGSFSTLEIQRTEQGDSAMYLCSSGGNTFGSGTRLTVV.

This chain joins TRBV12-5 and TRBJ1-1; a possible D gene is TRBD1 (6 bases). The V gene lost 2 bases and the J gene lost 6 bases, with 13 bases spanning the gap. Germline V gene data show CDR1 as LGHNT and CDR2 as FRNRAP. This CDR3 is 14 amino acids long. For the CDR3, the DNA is TGTGCTAGTGGTTTGCCTCCCAGGGGTCCTGAAGCTTTCTTT. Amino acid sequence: CASGLPPRGPEAFF. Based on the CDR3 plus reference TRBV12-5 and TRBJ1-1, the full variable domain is DARVTQTPRHKVTEMGQEVTMRCQPILGHNTVFWYRQTMMQGLELLAYFRNRAPLDDSGMPKDRFSAEMPDATLATLKIQPSEPRDSAVYFCASGLPPRGPEAFFGQGTRLTVV.

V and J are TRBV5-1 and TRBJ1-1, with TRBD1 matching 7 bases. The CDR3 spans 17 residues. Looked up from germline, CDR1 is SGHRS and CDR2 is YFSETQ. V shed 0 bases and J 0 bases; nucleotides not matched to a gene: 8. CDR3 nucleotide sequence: TGCGCCAGCAGCTTGGAAGGGGGCGCATCCATGAACACTGAAGCTTTCTTT. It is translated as CASSLEGGASMNTEAFF.

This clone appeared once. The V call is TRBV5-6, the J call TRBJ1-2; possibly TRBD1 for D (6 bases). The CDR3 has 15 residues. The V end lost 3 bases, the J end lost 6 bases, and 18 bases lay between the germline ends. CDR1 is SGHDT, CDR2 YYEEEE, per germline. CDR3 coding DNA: TGTGCCAGCAGCTCCGCCGGGGGGCCACGGGATGGCTACACCTTC. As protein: CASSSAGGPRDGYTF.

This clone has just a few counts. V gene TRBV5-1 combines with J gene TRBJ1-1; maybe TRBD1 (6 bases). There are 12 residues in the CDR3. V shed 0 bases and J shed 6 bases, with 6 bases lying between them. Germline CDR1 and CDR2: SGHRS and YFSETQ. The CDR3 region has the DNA TGCGCCAGCAGCTTGGGGGGGCCTGAAGCTTTCTTT. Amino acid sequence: CASSLGGPEAFF. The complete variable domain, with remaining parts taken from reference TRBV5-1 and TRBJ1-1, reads KAGVTQTPRYLIKTRGQQVTLSCSPISGHRSVSWYQQTPGQGLQFLFEYFSETQRNKGNFPGRFSGRQFSNSRSEMNVSTLELGDSALYLCASSLGGPEAFFGQGTRLTVV.

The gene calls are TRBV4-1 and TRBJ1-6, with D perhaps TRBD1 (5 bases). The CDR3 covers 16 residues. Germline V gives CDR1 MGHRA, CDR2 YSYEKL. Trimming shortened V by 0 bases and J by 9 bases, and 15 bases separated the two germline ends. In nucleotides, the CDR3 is TGCGCCAGCAGCCAAGAATTGGCCAGGGCCGGTTCACCCCTCCACTTT. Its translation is CASSQELARAGSPLHF.

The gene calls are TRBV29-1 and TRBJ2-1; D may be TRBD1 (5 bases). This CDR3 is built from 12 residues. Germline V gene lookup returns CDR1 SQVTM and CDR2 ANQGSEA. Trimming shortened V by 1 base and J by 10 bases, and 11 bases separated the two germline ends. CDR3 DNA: TGCAGCGTTGAAGGGGGCCCCCGAGAGCAGTTCTTC. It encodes CSVEGGPREQFF.

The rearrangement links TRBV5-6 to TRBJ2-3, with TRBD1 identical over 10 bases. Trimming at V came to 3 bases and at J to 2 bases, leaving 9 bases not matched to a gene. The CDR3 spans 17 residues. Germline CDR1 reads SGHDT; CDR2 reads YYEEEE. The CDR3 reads CASSWGTGVVFTDTQYF. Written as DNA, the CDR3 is TGTGCCAGCAGCTGGGGGACAGGGGTGGTCTTCACAGATACGCAGTATTTT. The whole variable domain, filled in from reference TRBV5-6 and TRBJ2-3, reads DAGVTQSPTHLIKTRGQQVTLRCSPKSGHDTVSWYQQALGQGPQFIFQYYEEEERQRGNFPDRFSGHQFPNYSSELNVNALLLGDSALYLCASSWGTGVVFTDTQYFGPGTRLTVL.

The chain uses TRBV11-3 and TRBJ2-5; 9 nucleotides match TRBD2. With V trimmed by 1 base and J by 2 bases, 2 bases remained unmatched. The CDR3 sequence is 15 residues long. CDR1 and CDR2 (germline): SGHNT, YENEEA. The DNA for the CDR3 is TGTGCCAGCAGCTTAGGCGCGGGGGGGCAAGAGACCCAGTACTTC. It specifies CASSLGAGGQETQYF.

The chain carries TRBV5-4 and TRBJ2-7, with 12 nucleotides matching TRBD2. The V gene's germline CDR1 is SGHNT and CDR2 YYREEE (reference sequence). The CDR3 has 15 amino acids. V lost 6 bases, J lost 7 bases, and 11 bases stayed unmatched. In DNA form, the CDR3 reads TGTGCCAGCAACTCCCGGACTAGCGGGGTATTGGAGCAGTACTTC. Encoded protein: CASNSRTSGVLEQYF. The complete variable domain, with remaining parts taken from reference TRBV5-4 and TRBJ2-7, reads ETGVTQSPTHLIKTRGQQVTLRCSSQSGHNTVSWYQQALGQGPQFIFQYYREEENGRGNFPPRFSGLQFPNYSSELNVNALELDDSALYLCASNSRTSGVLEQYFGPGTRLTVT.

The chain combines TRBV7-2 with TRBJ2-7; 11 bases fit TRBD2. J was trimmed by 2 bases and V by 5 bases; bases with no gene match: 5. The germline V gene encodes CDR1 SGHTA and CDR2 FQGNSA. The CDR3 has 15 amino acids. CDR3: CASSKTTSGAYEQYF. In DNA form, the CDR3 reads TGTGCCAGCAGCAAAACGACTAGCGGGGCCTACGAGCAGTACTTC.

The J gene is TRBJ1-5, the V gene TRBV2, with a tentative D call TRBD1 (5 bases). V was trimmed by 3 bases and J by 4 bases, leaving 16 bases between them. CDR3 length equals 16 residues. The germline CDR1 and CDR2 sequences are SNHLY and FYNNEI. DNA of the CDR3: TGTGCCAGCAGTGATTTGGTCCAGGGTGGAAATCAGCCCCAGCATTTT. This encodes CASSDLVQGGNQPQHF.

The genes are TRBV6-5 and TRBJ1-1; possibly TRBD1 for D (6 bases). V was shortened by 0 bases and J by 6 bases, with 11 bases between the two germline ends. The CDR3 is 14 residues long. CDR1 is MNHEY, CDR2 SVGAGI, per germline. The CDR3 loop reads CASSYSGGGSEAFF. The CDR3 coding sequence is TGTGCCAGCAGTTACTCTGGGGGGGGCTCTGAAGCTTTCTTT.

CDR3 coding DNA: TGTGCCAGCAGCTCGAAGTCCGTGGGACAGGGGGCGCGGGTCGAGCAGTACTTC. Encoded protein: CASSSKSVGQGARVEQYF. The genes are TRBV7-9 and TRBJ2-7; 12 bases agree with TRBD1. CDR3 size: 18 residues. Per the germline V gene, CDR1 is SEHNR and CDR2 is FQNEAQ (reference sequence). The junction had 16 bases not matched to a gene; V was cut back by 4 bases and J by 6 bases.

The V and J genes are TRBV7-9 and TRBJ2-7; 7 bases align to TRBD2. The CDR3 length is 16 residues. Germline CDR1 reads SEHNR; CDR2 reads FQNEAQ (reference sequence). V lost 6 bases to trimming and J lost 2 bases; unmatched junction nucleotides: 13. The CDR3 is CASRVLKRDSTYEQYF. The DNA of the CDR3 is TGTGCCAGCAGGGTCCTAAAGCGGGATTCGACCTACGAGCAGTACTTC.

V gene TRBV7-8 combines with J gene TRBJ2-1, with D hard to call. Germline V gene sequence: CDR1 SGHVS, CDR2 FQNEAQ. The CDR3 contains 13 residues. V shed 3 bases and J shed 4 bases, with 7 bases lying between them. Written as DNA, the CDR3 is TGTGCCAGCAGCTTCGGAGCATACAATGAGCAGTTCTTC. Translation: CASSFGAYNEQFF. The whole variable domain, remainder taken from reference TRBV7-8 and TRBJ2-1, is GAGVSQSPRYKVAKRGQDVALRCDPISGHVSLFWYQQALGQGPEFLTYFQNEAQLDKSGLPSDRFFAERPEGSVSTLKIQRTQQEDSAVYLCASSFGAYNEQFFGPGTRLTVL.

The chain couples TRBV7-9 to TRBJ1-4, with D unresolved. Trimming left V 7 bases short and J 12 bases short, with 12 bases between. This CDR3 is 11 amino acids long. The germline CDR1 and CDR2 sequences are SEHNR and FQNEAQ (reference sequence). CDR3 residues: CASTHGEELFF. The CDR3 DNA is TGTGCCAGCACCCACGGTGAGGAACTGTTTTTT.